This T cell receptor beta chain was identified during a study of beta chain features in type 1 diabetes. This clone turned up a few times. Antigen unknown. The study reverse transcribed the entire isolated RNA, so it sequenced expressed TCRB transcripts. Repertoires were generated with immunoSEQ multiplex PCR, while TCRdb's copy carries only in-frame clones and drops some. The repertoire holds roughly 100,000 clones, approximately 30% seen once, with around 0.5% in the top ten. Blood was drawn once from each donor into heparinised tubes. The draws averaged approximately 110 mL. Germline lookup yields CDR1 SEHNR and CDR2 FQNEAQ (reference sequence). This CDR3 comprises 17 residues. J lost 4 bases, V lost 5 bases, and 11 bases had no gene match. Notes on the study in general: All four CD4+ subsets of Type 1 diabetes patients contained TCRB CDR3s that were moderately but significantly shorter.

Input material: central memory CD4+ T cells from blood. V is TRBV7-9 and J is TRBJ1-5; 10 bases fit TRBD1. The sequence came from a woman under 30 with type 1 diabetes. The CDR3 DNA sequence: TGTGCCAGCAGCGATCCTACGACAGGGGGCTCGAATCAGCCCCAGCATTTT. It translates to CASSDPTTGGSNQPQHF. The variable domain in full, completed from reference TRBV7-9 and TRBJ1-5, reads DTGVSQNPRHKITKRGQNVTFRCDPISEHNRLYWYRQTLGQGPEFLTYFQNEAQLEKSRLLSDRFSAERPKGSFSTLEIQRTEQGDSAMYLCASSDPTTGGSNQPQHFGDGTRLSIL.